The rows below give T cell receptor beta chains drawn from one sample of a study of beta chain features in type 1 diabetes. Data came from immunoSEQ multiplex PCR; TCRdb stores just in-frame clones and leaves some out. Of around 430,000 clones listed, about 30% are singletons. Sequencing was carried out using naive CD4+ T cells from blood. Source of these receptors: a young man in good health. The CDR3 runs from the conserved cysteine through the conserved F or W. A D gene is named only where the DNA matches it firmly. Where a row states a size, it is once, few, many or the class of an expanded clone; other rows omit it.

clone size | J gene | V gene | D gene | CDR3 DNA | CDR3 protein
few | TRBJ2-2 | TRBV29-1 | - | TGCAGCGTTGCCGGAGGGTACACCGGGGAGCTGTTTTTT | CSVAGGYTGELFF
few | TRBJ2-3 | TRBV11-2 | TRBD2 | TGTGCCAGCAGCCCACGACTAGCAGACACAGATACGCAGTATTTT | CASSPRLADTDTQYF
- | TRBJ2-3 | TRBV7-2 | TRBD2 | TGTGCCAGCAGCTCCGGGACTAGCGGTCGCACAGATACGCAGTATTTT | CASSSGTSGRTDTQYF
few | TRBJ2-1 | TRBV7-2 | TRBD1 | TGTGCCAGCAGCTTAGAGGACAGGTTTTCAAATGAGCAGTTCTTC | CASSLEDRFSNEQFF
- | TRBJ1-2 | TRBV29-1 | - | TGCAGCGTCTCCGAGGGGTCTCTGCACTATGGCTACACCTTC | CSVSEGSLHYGYTF
- | TRBJ2-7 | TRBV10-3 | TRBD1 | TGTGCCATCAGGGGGGACAGGGAAGGCTACGAGCAGTACTTC | CAIRGDREGYEQYF
- | TRBJ2-1 | TRBV10-3 | - | TGTGCCATCAGTTTAGACGGAAGCTCCTACAATGAGCAGTTCTTC | CAISLDGSSYNEQFF
- | TRBJ1-2 | TRBV30 | TRBD1 | TGTGCCTATAAGACAGGGGGAAATGGCTACACCTTC | CAYKTGGNGYTF
- | TRBJ2-2 | TRBV9 | TRBD2 | TGTGCCAGCAGCGTAGCCGCTAGCGGGACCGGGGAGCTGTTTTTT | CASSVAASGTGELFF
- | TRBJ2-3 | TRBV30 | TRBD2 | TGTGCCTGGAGTGGGACTAGCGGGAGGAGAGATACGCAGTATTTT | CAWSGTSGRRDTQYF
- | TRBJ1-2 | TRBV27 | TRBD1 | TGTGCCAGCAGGCCCGACAGGGTCTCTTACGGCTACACCTTC | CASRPDRVSYGYTF
- | TRBJ2-4 | TRBV5-1 | TRBD2 | TGCGCCAGCAGCTGGGAGGGTCGGGGAGACATTCAGTACTTC | CASSWEGRGDIQYF
- | TRBJ2-1 | TRBV5-1 | TRBD2 | TGCGCCAGCAGCTTGGAGCTACTAGCGGTCTACAATGAGCAGTTCTTC | CASSLELLAVYNEQFF
- | TRBJ2-5 | TRBV28 | TRBD2 | TGTGCCAGCAGTTTGATAGCGGGGGCAGAGACCCAGTACTTC | CASSLIAGAETQYF
few | TRBJ2-1 | TRBV18 | - | TGTGCCAGCTCACCGTTGGGGCCCTACAATGAGCAGTTCTTC | CASSPLGPYNEQFF
- | TRBJ1-2 | TRBV30 | - | TGTGCCTGGAGCGGAACCGGGGCCTATGGCTACACCTTC | CAWSGTGAYGYTF
few | TRBJ1-5 | TRBV30 | - | TGTGCCTGGAGTCCGAGAGGGAGCAATCAGCCCCAGCATTTT | CAWSPRGSNQPQHF
- | TRBJ1-1 | TRBV5-1 | - | TGCGCCAGCAGGAAGGTGAACACTGAAGCTTTCTTT | CASRKVNTEAFF
- | TRBJ2-1 | TRBV5-1 | TRBD2 | TGCGCCAGCAGCGCATCACTAGCGGGAGTTAGTATTGAGCAGTTCTTC | CASSASLAGVSIEQFF
few | TRBJ2-1 | TRBV28 | TRBD2 | TGTGCCAGCAGCCCTGGAGGGGTAGCGGGAAGGTCGCAGTTCTTC | CASSPGGVAGRSQFF
once | TRBJ1-5 | TRBV27 | - | TGTGCCAGCAGCCTGGGGAGGGGGAGTTTTCAGCCCCAGCATTTT | CASSLGRGSFQPQHF
few | TRBJ2-7 | TRBV10-3 | - | TGTGCCATCCTGCGGGCGGCCCAGGACGAGCAGTACTTC | CAILRAAQDEQYF
- | TRBJ1-4 | TRBV30 | - | TGTGCCTGCGCCAAAACAACTAATGAAAAACTGTTTTTT | CACAKTTNEKLFF
few | TRBJ2-5 | TRBV7-2 | - | TGTGCCAGTGCGCTTAGGACGGACAGAGGGGAGACCCAGTACTTC | CASALRTDRGETQYF
- | TRBJ2-1 | TRBV10-3 | TRBD1 | TGTGCCATCAGTAAAACAGGGGAAAATGAGCAGTTCTTC | CAISKTGENEQFF
- | TRBJ1-3 | TRBV29-1 | TRBD1 | TGCAGCGTCGCGGGACAGACCTCTGGAAACTCCATATATTTT | CSVAGQTSGNSIYF
few | TRBJ1-5 | TRBV29-1 | TRBD1 | TGCAGCGCCCGGGACAGCCCCAATCAGCCCCAGCATTTT | CSARDSPNQPQHF
- | TRBJ2-6 | TRBV30 | TRBD1 | TGTGCCTGGAGTGTACCGACAGGGATTGGGGCCAACGTCCTGACTTTC | CAWSVPTGIGANVLTF
few | TRBJ2-3 | TRBV9 | - | TGTGCCAGCAGCGTAGGATCCCAGCAGGATACGCAGTATTTT | CASSVGSQQDTQYF
- | TRBJ2-1 | TRBV27 | - | TGTGCCAGCAGTTCCCTGGGGGCGGAGGTCAATGAGCAGTTCTTC | CASSSLGAEVNEQFF
- | TRBJ2-1 | TRBV5-1 | TRBD2 | TGCGCCAGCAGCGAGGGCACTAGCGGGAGTGATGAGCAGTTCTTC | CASSEGTSGSDEQFF
- | TRBJ2-1 | TRBV29-1 | - | TGCAGCGTTGACGGACACCACAATGAGCAGTTCTTC | CSVDGHHNEQFF
- | TRBJ1-4 | TRBV28 | TRBD1 | TGTGCCAGCAGTGTGACAGGGACTGAAAAACTGTTTTTT | CASSVTGTEKLFF
- | TRBJ2-1 | TRBV29-1 | - | TGCAGCGTTGAGGGGATCTATGAGCAGTTCTTC | CSVEGIYEQFF
- | TRBJ2-7 | TRBV7-9 | - | TGTGCCAGCAGCTCTAGGGTTGACTACGAGCAGTACTTC | CASSSRVDYEQYF
few | TRBJ2-5 | TRBV4-1 | - | TGCGCCAGCAGCCAAGTGCCCGGAGAGACCCAGTACTTC | CASSQVPGETQYF
- | TRBJ1-5 | TRBV18 | - | TGTGCCAGCTCACCGGGACTGATCACTAGCAATCAGCCCCAGCATTTT | CASSPGLITSNQPQHF
- | TRBJ2-7 | TRBV5-1 | - | TGCGCCAGCAGCTTATCCCCTACTTCCTACGAGCAGTACTTC | CASSLSPTSYEQYF
- | TRBJ2-5 | TRBV30 | - | TGTGCCTCCAGGGGCAGGGGCTTCCAAGAGACCCAGTACTTC | CASRGRGFQETQYF
few | TRBJ2-7 | TRBV30 | - | TGTGCCTGGAGTGTACAGCCTATCGGCAGATCCTACGAGCAGTACTTC | CAWSVQPIGRSYEQYF
- | TRBJ2-3 | TRBV7-9 | - | TGTGCCAGCAGCCCCGGCATATTCACAGATACGCAGTATTTT | CASSPGIFTDTQYF
few | TRBJ2-3 | TRBV6-6 | - | TGTGCCAGCAGTCTCGGTCCCTCTAGCACAGATACGCAGTATTTT | CASSLGPSSTDTQYF
- | TRBJ2-3 | TRBV29-1 | - | TGCAGCGTCGCTGCCCGCCAAGGACGGGCCACAGATACGCAGTATTTT | CSVAARQGRATDTQYF
few | TRBJ1-4 | TRBV5-4 | - | TGTGCCAGCAGCGACCCTCAAACAGGGACTAATGAAAAACTGTTTTTT | CASSDPQTGTNEKLFF
- | TRBJ2-7 | TRBV7-2 | TRBD2 | TGTGCCAGCAGCCGGGAGGGACTCTCCTACGAGCAGTACTTC | CASSREGLSYEQYF
few | TRBJ1-2 | TRBV28 | - | TGTGCCAGCAGTTCCCCCGGGATCCCACCCGGCTACACCTTC | CASSSPGIPPGYTF
- | TRBJ2-5 | TRBV5-1 | - | TGCGCCAGCAGCTTGGTCGGGCAGCACCAAGAGACCCAGTACTTC | CASSLVGQHQETQYF
- | TRBJ2-3 | TRBV7-9 | - | TGTGCCAGCAGACCTAGCGGCACAGATACGCAGTATTTT | CASRPSGTDTQYF
- | TRBJ2-3 | TRBV5-1 | - | TGCGCCAGCAGCGAAACAACGGATACGCAGTATTTT | CASSETTDTQYF
- | TRBJ2-1 | TRBV9 | TRBD2 | TGTGCCAGCAGCGCCTCCGGGACTAGGGCGTGGAATGAGCAGTTCTTC | CASSASGTRAWNEQFF
once | TRBJ2-7 | TRBV5-6 | - | TGTGCCAGGAAGGGGAGCTACGAGCAGTACTTC | CARKGSYEQYF
- | TRBJ1-2 | TRBV7-9 | - | TGTGCCAGCAGCATCGAGGGAGGCTACACCTTC | CASSIEGGYTF
- | TRBJ2-1 | TRBV7-2 | - | TGTGCCAGCAGCCATTCCAATGAGCAGTTCTTC | CASSHSNEQFF
- | TRBJ2-1 | TRBV19 | - | TGTGCCAGTAGTATAGCAGGCGAAGGTTACAATGAGCAGTTCTTC | CASSIAGEGYNEQFF